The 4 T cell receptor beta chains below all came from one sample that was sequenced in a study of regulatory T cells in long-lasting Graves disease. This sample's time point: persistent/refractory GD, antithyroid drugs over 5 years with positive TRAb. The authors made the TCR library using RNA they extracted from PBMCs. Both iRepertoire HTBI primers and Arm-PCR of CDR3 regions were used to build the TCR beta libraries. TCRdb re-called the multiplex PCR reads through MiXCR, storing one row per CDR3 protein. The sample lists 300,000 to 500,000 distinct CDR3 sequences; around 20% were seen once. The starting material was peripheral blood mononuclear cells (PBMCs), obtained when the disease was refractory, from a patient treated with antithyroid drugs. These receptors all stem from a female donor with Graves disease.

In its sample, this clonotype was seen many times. CDR3 residues: CRADGGGYGYTF. In DNA form, the CDR3 reads TGCAGGGCGGACGGGGGAGGCTATGGCTACACCTTC. The V and J genes are TRBV20-1 and TRBJ1-2; tentative D call: TRBD1 (5 bases). Germline CDR1 and CDR2: DFQATT and SNEGSKA (reference sequence). This CDR3 contains 12 residues.

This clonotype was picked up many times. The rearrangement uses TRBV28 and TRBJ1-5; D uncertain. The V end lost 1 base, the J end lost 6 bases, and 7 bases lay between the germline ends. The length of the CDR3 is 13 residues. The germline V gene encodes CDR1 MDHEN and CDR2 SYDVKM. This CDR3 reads CASSLLGSQPQHF. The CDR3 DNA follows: TGTGCCAGCAGTTTATTAGGCAGTCAGCCCCAGCATTTT.

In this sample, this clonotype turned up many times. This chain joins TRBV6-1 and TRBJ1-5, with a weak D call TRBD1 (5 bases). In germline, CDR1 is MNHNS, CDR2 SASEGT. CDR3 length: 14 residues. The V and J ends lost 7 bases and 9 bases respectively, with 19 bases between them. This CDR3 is CASKMDGAARPQHF. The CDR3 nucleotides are TGTGCCAGCAAAATGGACGGGGCGGCACGGCCCCAGCATTTT.

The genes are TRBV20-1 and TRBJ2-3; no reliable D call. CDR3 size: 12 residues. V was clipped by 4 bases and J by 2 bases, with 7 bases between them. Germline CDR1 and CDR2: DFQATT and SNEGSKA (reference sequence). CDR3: CSATTPTDTQYF. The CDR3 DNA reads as TGCAGTGCTACTACCCCCACAGATACGCAGTATTTT.